These 27 T cell receptor beta chains originate from one sample sequenced in a study of T-cell memory formation after mild COVID-19 (dated by TCRdb to the early 2020s). Receptors were amplified or captured by 5' RACE. The listed sequencing device is Illumina NovaSeq 6000. TCRdb trimmed the raw reads at Q25, called clones with MiXCR and kept productive beta chains. Every distinct CDR3 protein forms one entry, paired with its most common genes and DNA. The sample contains around 440,000 distinct CDR3 sequences, over 15% of them found a single time. The ten largest make up roughly an eighth of the sample. Input material: PBMCs or a T cell subset sorted from them (not recorded which). The receptors originated from an adult woman who had mild COVID-19 (a few samples of this study predate the infection). The sample titles of this study are shuffled in the database, so cell type and time point are left out; the donor was told from shared clones.

This clonotype turned up a few times. This chain uses TRBV11-2 with TRBJ2-1; no definite D call. V lost 4 bases to trimming and J lost 9 bases, with 16 bases between them. Germline V CDR1 and CDR2: SGHAT, FQNNGV. The CDR3 has 14 amino acids. The DNA for the CDR3 is TGTGCCAGCAGCTCCTTCGACCTGAAGGGTGAGCAGTTCTTC. Translated: CASSSFDLKGEQFF.

The table lists this clonotype with a few counts. This sequence joins TRBV20-1 and TRBJ2-7; D may correspond to TRBD1 or TRBD2 (5 bases each). The CDR3 sequence is 13 residues long. Germline V gene lookup returns CDR1 DFQATT and CDR2 SNEGSKA (reference sequence). The V end was cut by 5 bases, the J end by 2 bases, with 13 bases between. The CDR3 DNA sequence: TGCAGTGCTCCAGAGAGGGGAACCTACGAGCAGTACTTC. Translating it yields CSAPERGTYEQYF.

The chain uses TRBV7-9 and TRBJ2-1; 9 bases match TRBD2. V trimming: 0 bases; J trimming: 3 bases; junction bases outside the gene matches: 0. This CDR3 comprises 15 residues. Germline CDR1 reads SEHNR; CDR2 reads FQNEAQ (reference sequence). The CDR3 sequence is CASSLATSGYNEQFF. CDR3 in DNA: TGTGCCAGCAGCTTAGCGACTAGCGGCTACAATGAGCAGTTCTTC. Combining the CDR3 with reference TRBV7-9 and TRBJ2-1 gives the whole variable domain DTGVSQNPRHKITKRGQNVTFRCDPISEHNRLYWYRQTLGQGPEFLTYFQNEAQLEKSRLLSDRFSAERPKGSFSTLEIQRTEQGDSAMYLCASSLATSGYNEQFFGPGTRLTVL.

There are a few counts of this clonotype. V is TRBV19 and J is TRBJ1-1; perhaps TRBD1 as D (5 bases). The CDR3 length is 14 residues. Per the germline V gene, CDR1 is LNHDA and CDR2 is SQIVND (reference sequence). Trimming shortened V by 3 bases and J by 4 bases, and 12 bases separated the two germline ends. CDR3 bases: TGTGCCAGTAGTATCGGGAGGGGAGGCACTGAAGCTTTCTTT. Translating gives CASSIGRGGTEAFF.

This clonotype was observed a few times. The chain employs TRBV12-3 or TRBV12-4 and TRBJ2-5; D tentatively fits TRBD1 or TRBD2 (5 bases each). The CDR3 length is 15 residues. Trimming shortened V by 7 bases and J by 0 bases, and 15 bases separated the two germline ends. The CDR3 region has the DNA TGTGCCAGCACCTCCCGGGACCAGTACCAAGAGACCCAGTACTTC. Its protein is CASTSRDQYQETQYF.

V is TRBV19 and J is TRBJ1-1; D ambiguous. The CDR3 covers 13 residues. Per germline, CDR1 LNHDA and CDR2 SQIVND (reference sequence). Trimming shortened V by 7 bases and J by 1 base, and 10 bases separated the two germline ends. The CDR3, as DNA: TGTGCCAGTACCCCGGCCCAGAACACTGAAGCTTTCTTT. This translates into CASTPAQNTEAFF. Based on the CDR3 plus reference TRBV19 and TRBJ1-1, the full variable domain is DGGITQSPKYLFRKEGQNVTLSCEQNLNHDAMYWYRQDPGQGLRLIYYSQIVNDFQKGDIAEGYSVSREKKESFPLTVTSAQKNPTAFYLCASTPAQNTEAFFGQGTRLTVV.

This clonotype was observed a handful of times. This chain joins TRBV9 and TRBJ2-5; 10 nucleotides align to TRBD2. This CDR3 has 16 residues. Germline CDR1 is SGDLS and CDR2 is YYNGEE. The V and J ends lost 2 bases and 4 bases, in that order; junction bases with no gene match: 8. CDR3 sequence reads: CASSVDLAGVLETQYF. As DNA, the CDR3 is TGTGCCAGCAGCGTGGATCTAGCGGGAGTATTAGAGACCCAGTACTTC.

The chain employs TRBV20-1 and TRBJ1-1; 7 bases are shared with TRBD1. The CDR3 has 13 residues. Trimming at V came to 5 bases and at J to 5 bases, leaving 8 bases not matched to a gene. Germline lookup yields CDR1 DFQATT and CDR2 SNEGSKA (reference sequence). The CDR3 loop reads CSAPTTGETEAFF. DNA of the CDR3: TGCAGTGCTCCTACAACAGGGGAAACTGAAGCTTTCTTT.

There are a few counts of this clonotype. V and J are TRBV12-3 or TRBV12-4 and TRBJ1-5; no reliable D call. V was shortened by 5 bases and J by 4 bases, with 18 bases between the two germline ends. The CDR3 is made up of 16 amino acids. CDR3 amino acids: CASSATGPLLNQPQHF. DNA of the CDR3: TGTGCCAGCAGTGCCACCGGGCCCCTGTTGAATCAGCCCCAGCATTTT.

The rearrangement joins TRBV4-2 to TRBJ2-1, with TRBD2 identical over 8 bases. Looked up from germline, CDR1 is LGHNA and CDR2 is YNFKEQ. Germline trimming cut 1 base from V and 0 bases from J; bases unmatched to any gene: 8. The CDR3 extends over 18 amino acids. CDR3 DNA: TGTGCCAGCAGCCAAGGGGGGCTAGCGGGCGACTCCTACAATGAGCAGTTCTTC. It specifies CASSQGGLAGDSYNEQFF.

V is TRBV19 and J is TRBJ1-5; 7 bases align to TRBD1. Losses at the gene ends were 6 bases for V and 0 bases for J; bases not matched to a gene: 8. Germline assignment: CDR1 LNHDA and CDR2 SQIVND (reference sequence). This CDR3 comprises 16 residues. CDR3 DNA sequence: TGTGCCAGTAGCAGGGGACAGCAGTATAGCAATCAGCCCCAGCATTTT. Translation gives CASSRGQQYSNQPQHF.

Written as DNA, the CDR3 is TGCAGCGTTGAGGCAGGCGACTCCTACGAGCAGTACTTC. Translation: CSVEAGDSYEQYF. This chain uses TRBV29-1 with TRBJ2-7, with D unresolved. Deletions cut 3 bases from V and 0 bases from J, with 9 bases between. The V gene's germline CDR1 is SQVTM and CDR2 ANQGSEA. The CDR3 covers 13 residues.

This clonotype was detected ten times or more. This chain links TRBV9 with TRBJ2-1; 8 bases are shared with TRBD2. The ends lost 3 bases at V and 0 bases at J; junction bases unmatched: 5. The germline gives CDR1 SGDLS, CDR2 YYNGEE. The CDR3 runs to 16 residues. The CDR3 loop reads CASSAQGTSSYNEQFF. CDR3 DNA sequence: TGTGCCAGCAGCGCCCAAGGGACTAGCTCCTACAATGAGCAGTTCTTC.

The V call is TRBV5-8, the J call TRBJ1-2; the D is unclear. The CDR3 has 15 amino acids. The germline V gene has CDR1 SGHTS and CDR2 YDEGEE. V gave up 2 bases and J gave up 1 base, with 12 bases separating them. The CDR3 nucleotides are TGTGCCAGCAGCTTCGGAGGCGGACGTAACTATGGCTACACCTTC. As protein: CASSFGGGRNYGYTF.

The chain links TRBV12-3 or TRBV12-4 to TRBJ2-7, with D tentatively TRBD1 (8 bases). This CDR3 is 16 amino acids long. Trimming removed 5 bases from V and 4 bases from J, with 21 bases in between. CDR3 region: CASSPGQGGGLYEQYF. The CDR3, as DNA: TGTGCCAGCAGTCCCGGACAGGGAGGGGGACTTTACGAGCAGTACTTC.

V usage is TRBV27 and J usage is TRBJ1-2, with 7 nucleotides matching TRBD1. The germline V gene has CDR1 MNHEY and CDR2 SMNVEV (reference sequence). The CDR3 spans 14 residues. After removal of 3 bases from V and 8 bases from J, the junction contained 9 bases not matched to a gene. The DNA for the CDR3 is TGTGCCAGCAGTTTCATAGGGGGCAAGGACGGCTACACCTTC. As protein: CASSFIGGKDGYTF.

This clonotype turned up a few times. The rearrangement joins TRBV5-1 to TRBJ2-1, with 9 bases that match TRBD1. The CDR3 totals 15 residues. V shed 4 bases and J 6 bases; nucleotides not matched to a gene: 8. In germline, CDR1 is SGHRS, CDR2 YFSETQ. CDR3 loop: CASSPRDRDSNEQFF. CDR3 nucleotides: TGCGCCAGCAGCCCCCGGGACAGGGACAGCAATGAGCAGTTCTTC.

V gene TRBV6-5 combines with J gene TRBJ2-5; possibly TRBD2 for D (5 bases). V dropped 6 bases and J dropped 0 bases, with 11 bases sitting between them. Germline CDR1 and CDR2: MNHEY and SVGAGI. This CDR3 comprises 14 residues. Here the CDR3 DNA reads TGTGCCAGCAGGGGTAGCGTCTACCAAGAGACCCAGTACTTC. It codes for CASRGSVYQETQYF.

This clonotype was found a few times. The chain employs TRBV20-1 and TRBJ1-1, with D possibly being TRBD1 (5 bases). The CDR3 is made up of 13 amino acids. V was cut by 0 bases and J by 8 bases, with 13 bases left in between. Germline V lookup: CDR1 DFQATT, CDR2 SNEGSKA (reference sequence). CDR3 DNA: TGCAGTGCTAGAGATTTAGGCGGGGCAGAAGCTTTCTTT. It encodes CSARDLGGAEAFF.

Only a few counts were recorded for this clonotype. V usage is TRBV4-3 and J usage is TRBJ2-5; D may correspond to TRBD1 or TRBD2 (6 bases each). Germline V gene data show CDR1 as LGHNA and CDR2 as YSLEER. The CDR3 consists of 15 residues. The germline V and J ends were trimmed by 2 bases and 5 bases, with 15 bases remaining between them. This CDR3 reads CASSQQRWRGETQYF. CDR3 nucleotide sequence: TGCGCCAGCAGCCAACAGAGGTGGAGGGGGGAGACCCAGTACTTC.

The rearrangement links TRBV15 to TRBJ2-7; D perhaps matches TRBD1 (7 bases). This CDR3 spans 16 amino acids. Germline V lookup: CDR1 LNHNV, CDR2 YYDKDF (reference sequence). The V and J ends lost 0 bases and 1 base respectively, with 13 bases between them. CDR3 amino acids: CATSRDWGDSSYEQYF. The CDR3 region has the DNA TGTGCCACCAGCAGAGATTGGGGGGACAGTTCCTACGAGCAGTACTTC.

V and J are TRBV4-1 and TRBJ1-1; D is undetermined. The germline V gene encodes CDR1 MGHRA and CDR2 YSYEKL. The CDR3 has 14 residues. V lost 2 bases to trimming and J lost 5 bases, with 12 bases between them. As DNA, the CDR3 is TGCGCCAGCAGCCAAAAAGCTGGGAGTACTGAAGCTTTCTTT. Amino acid sequence: CASSQKAGSTEAFF.

This clonotype was seen only a few times. This chain connects TRBV12-3 or TRBV12-4 to TRBJ2-5, with a tentative D call TRBD2 (5 bases). V lost 6 bases and J 2 bases, leaving 7 bases between the germline ends. The CDR3 runs 12 residues. DNA of the CDR3: TGTGCCAGCAGCGGGATACAAGAGACCCAGTACTTC. It codes for CASSGIQETQYF.

The V call is TRBV9, the J call TRBJ2-7, with D maybe TRBD2 (5 bases). V lost 0 bases to trimming and J lost 2 bases, with 9 bases between them. Germline loops: CDR1 SGDLS, CDR2 YYNGEE. This CDR3 is built from 14 residues. Written as DNA, the CDR3 is TGTGCCAGCAGCGTAGGGGGAGCCACCTACGAGCAGTACTTC. Encoded protein: CASSVGGATYEQYF.

The CDR3 sequence is CASSKSGGGSPLHF. The CDR3 DNA reads as TGTGCCAGCAGCAAGTCAGGGGGAGGATCACCCCTCCACTTT. The rearrangement links TRBV7-9 to TRBJ1-6, with 7 bases matching TRBD1. Trimming cost V 5 bases and J 10 bases; bases outside gene matches: 8. The CDR3 spans 14 residues. Germline V gene sequence: CDR1 SEHNR, CDR2 FQNEAQ (reference sequence).

This clonotype was seen repeatedly, ten times or more. The genes are TRBV7-9 and TRBJ2-1, with D tentatively TRBD2 (5 bases). Germline values: CDR1 SEHNR, CDR2 FQNEAQ (reference sequence). The V end was cut by 3 bases, the J end by 3 bases, with 12 bases between. The CDR3 is 15 amino acids. DNA for the CDR3: TGTGCCAGCAGCTTGGGTATAGGGAGCTACAATGAGCAGTTCTTC. Translation: CASSLGIGSYNEQFF.

This clonotype was detected a few times. The chain recombines TRBV7-9 with TRBJ1-2; D might be TRBD1 (6 bases). There are 13 residues in the CDR3. Per germline, CDR1 SEHNR and CDR2 FQNEAQ (reference sequence). The V gene lost 4 bases and the J gene lost 4 bases, with 10 bases spanning the gap. CDR3 DNA: TGTGCCAGCAGCTCACAGGGCCTCTATGGCTACACCTTC. As protein: CASSSQGLYGYTF.